The 29 T cell receptor beta chains below come from one sample, sequenced in a study of blood T cell repertoires in COVID-19. Repertoires were generated with immunoSEQ multiplex PCR, while TCRdb's copy carries only in-frame clones and drops some. This table holds more than 85,000 clones, approximately 90% found once. Sequenced material: peripheral blood. These receptors all come from a human donor with COVID-19, enrolled during active disease. The donor label of this sample is uncertain.

V gene TRBV3-1 (or the pseudogene TRBV3-2) combines with J gene TRBJ1-2; perhaps TRBD1 as D (5 bases). Germline V CDR1 and CDR2: LGHDT, YNNKEL (reference sequence). There are 15 residues in the CDR3. V was cut by 1 base and J by 0 bases, with 9 bases left in between. CDR3 DNA sequence: TGTGCCAGCAGCCAAGTCCCCAGGGCTAACTATGGCTACACCTTC. As protein: CASSQVPRANYGYTF.

J is TRBJ1-2 and V is TRBV28; D not certain. The CDR3 is made up of 14 amino acids. Germline V gives CDR1 MDHEN, CDR2 SYDVKM. V was clipped by 7 bases and J by 5 bases, with 17 bases between them. CDR3 nucleotides: TGTGCCAGCACTACTGACGGGGAATATTATGGCTACACCTTC. Translation: CASTTDGEYYGYTF.

The rearrangement joins TRBV7-6 to TRBJ2-7; 9 nucleotides line up with TRBD2. J gave up 3 bases and V 5 bases, and 11 bases lay outside the gene matches. CDR1 and CDR2 from the germline V gene are SGHVS and FNYEAQ. CDR3 length: 16 amino acids. The CDR3 here is CASSLTSGLSSYEQYF. DNA for the CDR3: TGTGCCAGCAGCCTAACTAGCGGGCTAAGTAGCTACGAGCAGTACTTC.

The chain uses TRBV7-3 and TRBJ1-2, with D possibly being TRBD1 (6 bases). Between the trimmed V and J ends, which lost 3 bases and 2 bases, there was a span of 13 bases. This CDR3 region has 15 residues. Per germline, CDR1 SGHTA and CDR2 FQGTGA. The CDR3, as DNA: TGTGCCAGCAGCTTCCAGGGGCCTTCCAACTATGGCTACACCTTC. Residues: CASSFQGPSNYGYTF.

This chain links TRBV4-1 with TRBJ2-2; perhaps TRBD2 as D (7 bases). Germline V gene sequence: CDR1 MGHRA, CDR2 YSYEKL. V lost 1 base to trimming and J lost 5 bases, with 14 bases between them. The CDR3 extends over 16 amino acids. CDR3 bases: TGCGCCAGCAGCCAAGGAGGGGGGGCTAGAACCGGGGAGCTGTTTTTT. Encoded protein: CASSQGGGARTGELFF.

This clone appeared a few times. The V call is TRBV6-5, the J call TRBJ2-7; D remains ambiguous. The V end was cut by 5 bases, the J end by 3 bases, with 5 bases between. This CDR3 contains 11 residues. Germline CDR1 and CDR2: MNHEY and SVGAGI. For the CDR3, the DNA is TGTGCCAGCAGTCGACTCTACGAGCAGTACTTC. It translates to CASSRLYEQYF.

The genes are TRBV19 and TRBJ1-3; 9 bases match TRBD1. The CDR3 is 16 residues long. Germline-derived CDR1 and CDR2 are LNHDA and SQIVND (reference sequence). With V trimmed by 9 bases and J by 3 bases, 12 bases remained unmatched. The CDR3 sequence is CASFLGTGTLGNTIYF. Written as DNA, the CDR3 is TGTGCCAGCTTCCTTGGGACAGGGACCCTTGGAAACACCATATATTTT.

This chain's CDR3 is CASSQGTPSPLHF. CDR3 sequence (DNA): TGTGCCAGCAGCCAGGGGACACCTTCACCCCTCCACTTT. J is TRBJ1-6 and V is TRBV3-1 (or the pseudogene TRBV3-2), with D maybe TRBD1 (6 bases). CDR3 length: 13 amino acids. Germline V lookup: CDR1 LGHDT, CDR2 YNNKEL (reference sequence). V was trimmed by 3 bases and J by 9 bases, leaving 9 bases between them.

Details on this clone: The junction and the germline gene differ at one end; a read error may be behind it. The CDR3 bases are TGTGCCAGCAGCGAAGGGACAGGGGGGACCGGGGAGCTGTTTTTT. Protein: CASSEGTGGTGELFF. This chain links TRBV6-1 with TRBJ2-2, with TRBD1 matching 11 bases. Per germline, CDR1 MNHNS and CDR2 SASEGT. The CDR3 contains 15 residues.

This chain uses TRBV5-1 with TRBJ2-2; 8 nucleotides align to TRBD1. Germline CDR1 reads SGHRS; CDR2 reads YFSETQ. The CDR3 length is 16 residues. The V and J ends lost 4 bases and 7 bases, in that order; junction bases with no gene match: 12. The CDR3 loop reads CASSGMGQEGDGELFF. The CDR3, as DNA: TGCGCCAGCAGCGGGATGGGACAGGAGGGCGACGGGGAGCTGTTTTTT. Looking up the rest from reference TRBV5-1 and TRBJ2-2 gives the full variable domain: KAGVTQTPRYLIKTRGQQVTLSCSPISGHRSVSWYQQTPGQGLQFLFEYFSETQRNKGNFPGRFSGRQFSNSRSEMNVSTLELGDSALYLCASSGMGQEGDGELFFGEGSRLTVL.

The chain recombines TRBV5-1 with TRBJ2-3; possibly TRBD1 for D (5 bases). CDR3 size: 15 residues. CDR1 and CDR2 (germline): SGHRS, YFSETQ. Trimming removed 0 bases from V and 4 bases from J, with 12 bases in between. The CDR3 nucleotides read TGCGCCAGCAGCTTGGCCGGTGACAGACCAGATACGCAGTATTTT. Its translation: CASSLAGDRPDTQYF.

This sequence joins TRBV7-3 and TRBJ2-5, with D perhaps matching TRBD1 (6 bases). Trimming removed 6 bases at V and 5 bases at J, with 13 bases between. The germline V gene encodes CDR1 SGHTA and CDR2 FQGTGA. There are 13 residues in the CDR3. In DNA, the CDR3 is TGTGCCAGCAGAACCAACAGGGCGGAGACCCAGTACTTC. Translated: CASRTNRAETQYF.

J is TRBJ2-1 and V is TRBV11-2; TRBD1 matches 7 bases. With 6 bases clipped from V and 4 bases from J, the junction kept 9 bases outside the gene matches. The CDR3 loop spans 15 amino acids. Germline V CDR1 and CDR2: SGHAT, FQNNGV. The CDR3 nucleotides are TGTGCCAGCAGAAACAACCGGGACAGATACAATGAGCAGTTCTTC. Its protein is CASRNNRDRYNEQFF. Variable domain in full (rest from reference TRBV11-2 and TRBJ2-1): EAGVAQSPRYKIIEKRQSVAFWCNPISGHATLYWYQQILGQGPKLLIQFQNNGVVDDSQLPKDRFSAERLKGVDSTLKIQPAKLEDSAVYLCASRNNRDRYNEQFFGPGTRLTVL.

The chain is built from TRBV10-3 and TRBJ1-1, with D unresolved. CDR3 length: 13 residues. V gave up 0 bases and J gave up 4 bases, with 6 bases separating them. CDR1 ENHRY and CDR2 SYGVKD come from the germline V gene. In DNA, the CDR3 is TGTGCCATCAGTGAGTCAATCCGCACTGAAGCTTTCTTT. Protein: CAISESIRTEAFF.

This sequence joins TRBV27 and TRBJ1-2; D is uncertain. The V gene's germline CDR1 is MNHEY and CDR2 SMNVEV (reference sequence). The CDR3 extends over 14 amino acids. V lost 3 bases to trimming and J lost 4 bases, with 12 bases between them. The CDR3 spells CASSFGLAGYGYTF. The CDR3, as DNA: TGTGCCAGCAGTTTCGGCCTAGCAGGCTATGGCTACACCTTC.

The chain is built from TRBV18 and TRBJ1-2, with a tentative D call TRBD1 (5 bases). Germline CDR1 is KGHSH and CDR2 is LQKENI. This CDR3 is built from 13 residues. The V gene lost 6 bases and the J gene lost 6 bases, with 14 bases spanning the gap. CDR3 DNA sequence: TGTGCCAGCTCTCTTCAGGGAGGGAATGGCTACACCTTC. This encodes CASSLQGGNGYTF.

The chain links TRBV11-3 to TRBJ1-1; D is uncertain. The CDR3 length is 13 residues. Germline V lookup: CDR1 SGHNT, CDR2 YENEEA. Trimming pared 3 bases from V and 5 bases from J, leaving 10 bases between. In DNA form, the CDR3 reads TGTGCCAGCAGCTTTCGGGGAGGAACTGAAGCTTTCTTT. Protein product: CASSFRGGTEAFF.

The chain joins TRBV18 to TRBJ1-4; 7 nucleotides agree with TRBD1. From germline, CDR1 is KGHSH and CDR2 LQKENI. Losses at the gene ends were 2 bases for V and 4 bases for J; bases not matched to a gene: 1. The CDR3 runs to 14 residues. CDR3 sequence (DNA): TGTGCCAGCTCACCAGGGACAGATAATGAAAAACTGTTTTTT. Amino acid sequence: CASSPGTDNEKLFF. Filled out from reference TRBV18 and TRBJ1-4, the complete variable domain reads NAGVMQNPRHLVRRRGQEARLRCSPMKGHSHVYWYRQLPEEGLKFMVYLQKENIIDESGMPKERFSAEFPKEGPSILRIQQVVRGDSAAYFCASSPGTDNEKLFFGSGTQLSVL.

The rearrangement links TRBV6-5 to TRBJ1-2; the D is unclear. The germline CDR1 and CDR2 sequences are MNHEY and SVGAGI. V was pared by 4 bases and J by 9 bases, with 15 bases between. CDR3 length: 13 residues. Here the CDR3 DNA reads TGTGCCAGCAGTTGGGCCACTCTGAAGAGCTACACCTTC. Translating gives CASSWATLKSYTF.

The J gene is TRBJ2-7, the V gene TRBV12-3 or TRBV12-4; 8 nucleotides match TRBD1. The CDR3 is made up of 12 amino acids. V lost 5 bases to trimming and J lost 11 bases; unmatched junction nucleotides: 8. The CDR3 loop reads CASSITGQGKYF. As DNA, the CDR3 is TGTGCCAGCAGTATCACCGGACAGGGCAAGTACTTC.

V gene TRBV19 combines with J gene TRBJ2-4; D is unclear. The CDR3 loop spans 14 amino acids. V was cut by 5 bases and J by 7 bases, with 15 bases left in between. CDR1 LNHDA and CDR2 SQIVND come from the germline V gene (reference sequence). Here the CDR3 reads CASSPGDARNIQYF. The CDR3 DNA sequence: TGTGCCAGTAGTCCTGGAGACGCAAGGAACATTCAGTACTTC.

The chain combines TRBV5-4 with TRBJ2-7; 9 nucleotides align to TRBD1. There are 14 residues in the CDR3. From germline, CDR1 is SGHNT and CDR2 YYREEE (reference sequence). J was trimmed by 4 bases and V by 4 bases; bases with no gene match: 6. DNA for the CDR3: TGTGCCAGCAGCATCACAGGGGGCGAATACGAGCAGTACTTC. Translated: CASSITGGEYEQYF.

This chain uses TRBV19 with TRBJ1-2; 7 nucleotides align to TRBD1. The trim removed 6 bases at V and 0 bases at J, leaving 4 bases unmatched. The CDR3 totals 14 residues. Germline V gene lookup returns CDR1 LNHDA and CDR2 SQIVND (reference sequence). For the CDR3, the DNA is TGTGCCAGTAGCTACAGGGGACCTAACTATGGCTACACCTTC. Its protein product is CASSYRGPNYGYTF.

The V gene is TRBV5-4, the J gene TRBJ1-2; D may be TRBD1 (6 bases). Trimming left V 4 bases short and J 3 bases short, with 16 bases between. Germline values: CDR1 SGHNT, CDR2 YYREEE (reference sequence). This CDR3 comprises 15 residues. The CDR3 DNA is TGTGCCAGCAGCCCGCGGGGGCCGGGGGACTATGGCTACACCTTC. It encodes CASSPRGPGDYGYTF.

V usage is TRBV25-1 and J usage is TRBJ1-2; D possibly corresponds to TRBD1 (5 bases). There are 12 residues in the CDR3. V gave up 1 base and J gave up 6 bases, with 6 bases separating them. Per the germline V gene, CDR1 is MGHDK and CDR2 is SYGVNS. The CDR3 is CASSESGDGYTF. The CDR3 nucleotides read TGTGCCAGCAGTGAATCGGGGGATGGCTACACCTTC.

The V and J genes are TRBV15 and TRBJ1-1; D remains unclear. Germline V gene data show CDR1 as LNHNV and CDR2 as YYDKDF (reference sequence). The V and J ends lost 8 bases and 0 bases respectively, with 7 bases between them. This CDR3 has 12 amino acids. The CDR3 loop reads CATGGLNTEAFF. DNA for the CDR3: TGTGCCACCGGCGGGTTGAACACTGAAGCTTTCTTT.

This chain links TRBV6-5 with TRBJ1-2; 8 bases are shared with TRBD1. The length of the CDR3 is 13 residues. The germline V gene encodes CDR1 MNHEY and CDR2 SVGAGI. V trimming: 6 bases; J trimming: 7 bases; junction bases outside the gene matches: 7. DNA of the CDR3: TGTGCCAGCAGCGACGACAGGGGTATTGGCTACACCTTC. Amino acids: CASSDDRGIGYTF.

This chain joins TRBV28 and TRBJ1-4; tentative D call: TRBD1 (5 bases). The CDR3 is 16 residues long. Germline assignment: CDR1 MDHEN and CDR2 SYDVKM. V was pared by 4 bases and J by 2 bases, with 14 bases between. The CDR3 protein is CASSSGGEGTNEKLFF. In DNA, the CDR3 is TGTGCCAGCAGTTCGGGGGGAGAGGGGACTAATGAAAAACTGTTTTTT.

CDR3 amino acids: CASSWTSGTGNTQYF. For the CDR3, the DNA is TGTGCCAGCAGCTGGACTAGCGGAACCGGGAATACGCAGTATTTT. The chain has TRBV7-9 and TRBJ2-3, with 10 bases that match TRBD2. From germline, CDR1 is SEHNR and CDR2 FQNEAQ (reference sequence). CDR3 size: 15 residues. V trimming: 4 bases; J trimming: 7 bases; junction bases outside the gene matches: 8.